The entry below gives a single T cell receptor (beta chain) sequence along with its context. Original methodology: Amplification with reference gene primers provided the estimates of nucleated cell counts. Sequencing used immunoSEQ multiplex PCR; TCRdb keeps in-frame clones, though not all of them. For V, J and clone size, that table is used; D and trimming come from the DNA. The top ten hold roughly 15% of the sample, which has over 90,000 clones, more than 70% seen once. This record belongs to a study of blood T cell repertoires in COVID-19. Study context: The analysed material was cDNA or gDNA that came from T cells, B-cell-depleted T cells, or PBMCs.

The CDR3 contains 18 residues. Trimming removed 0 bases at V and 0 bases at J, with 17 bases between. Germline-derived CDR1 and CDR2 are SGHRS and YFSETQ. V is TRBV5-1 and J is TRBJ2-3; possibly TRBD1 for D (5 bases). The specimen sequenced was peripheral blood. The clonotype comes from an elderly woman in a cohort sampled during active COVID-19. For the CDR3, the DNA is TGCGCCAGCAGCTTGGTTTATCAGGGATCCTCAAGCACAGATACGCAGTATTTT. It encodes CASSLVYQGSSSTDTQYF.